The clone carrying this T cell receptor beta chain has ten or more counts. Its antigen is unidentified. A single record per CDR3 protein comes from TCRdb applying MiXCR to the 5' RACE reads. The profile covers some 320,000 distinct CDR3 sequences, with about 4% appearing a single time and roughly 25% taken by the ten largest. This CDR3 comprises 13 residues. V was cut by 4 bases and J by 3 bases, with 7 bases left in between. The germline gives CDR1 DFQATT, CDR2 SNEGSKA (reference sequence). The data stem from a study of T cells after yellow fever vaccination. Turning to the study itself: Fractions with few cells were prepared using SMART-Seq v4 Ultra Low Input. Findings of the study overall: Although the secondary response was weaker, it peaked faster, at day 5 versus 15.

Material: PBMCs, obtained 5 days after the yellow fever booster vaccination. This receptor was taken from a man younger than 30 who received the YFV17D yellow fever vaccine. The V gene is TRBV20-1, the J gene TRBJ1-6; D is unclear. CDR3 sequence: CSAKGSYNSPLHF. The CDR3 nucleotides are TGCAGTGCTAAGGGCAGCTATAATTCACCCCTCCACTTT.